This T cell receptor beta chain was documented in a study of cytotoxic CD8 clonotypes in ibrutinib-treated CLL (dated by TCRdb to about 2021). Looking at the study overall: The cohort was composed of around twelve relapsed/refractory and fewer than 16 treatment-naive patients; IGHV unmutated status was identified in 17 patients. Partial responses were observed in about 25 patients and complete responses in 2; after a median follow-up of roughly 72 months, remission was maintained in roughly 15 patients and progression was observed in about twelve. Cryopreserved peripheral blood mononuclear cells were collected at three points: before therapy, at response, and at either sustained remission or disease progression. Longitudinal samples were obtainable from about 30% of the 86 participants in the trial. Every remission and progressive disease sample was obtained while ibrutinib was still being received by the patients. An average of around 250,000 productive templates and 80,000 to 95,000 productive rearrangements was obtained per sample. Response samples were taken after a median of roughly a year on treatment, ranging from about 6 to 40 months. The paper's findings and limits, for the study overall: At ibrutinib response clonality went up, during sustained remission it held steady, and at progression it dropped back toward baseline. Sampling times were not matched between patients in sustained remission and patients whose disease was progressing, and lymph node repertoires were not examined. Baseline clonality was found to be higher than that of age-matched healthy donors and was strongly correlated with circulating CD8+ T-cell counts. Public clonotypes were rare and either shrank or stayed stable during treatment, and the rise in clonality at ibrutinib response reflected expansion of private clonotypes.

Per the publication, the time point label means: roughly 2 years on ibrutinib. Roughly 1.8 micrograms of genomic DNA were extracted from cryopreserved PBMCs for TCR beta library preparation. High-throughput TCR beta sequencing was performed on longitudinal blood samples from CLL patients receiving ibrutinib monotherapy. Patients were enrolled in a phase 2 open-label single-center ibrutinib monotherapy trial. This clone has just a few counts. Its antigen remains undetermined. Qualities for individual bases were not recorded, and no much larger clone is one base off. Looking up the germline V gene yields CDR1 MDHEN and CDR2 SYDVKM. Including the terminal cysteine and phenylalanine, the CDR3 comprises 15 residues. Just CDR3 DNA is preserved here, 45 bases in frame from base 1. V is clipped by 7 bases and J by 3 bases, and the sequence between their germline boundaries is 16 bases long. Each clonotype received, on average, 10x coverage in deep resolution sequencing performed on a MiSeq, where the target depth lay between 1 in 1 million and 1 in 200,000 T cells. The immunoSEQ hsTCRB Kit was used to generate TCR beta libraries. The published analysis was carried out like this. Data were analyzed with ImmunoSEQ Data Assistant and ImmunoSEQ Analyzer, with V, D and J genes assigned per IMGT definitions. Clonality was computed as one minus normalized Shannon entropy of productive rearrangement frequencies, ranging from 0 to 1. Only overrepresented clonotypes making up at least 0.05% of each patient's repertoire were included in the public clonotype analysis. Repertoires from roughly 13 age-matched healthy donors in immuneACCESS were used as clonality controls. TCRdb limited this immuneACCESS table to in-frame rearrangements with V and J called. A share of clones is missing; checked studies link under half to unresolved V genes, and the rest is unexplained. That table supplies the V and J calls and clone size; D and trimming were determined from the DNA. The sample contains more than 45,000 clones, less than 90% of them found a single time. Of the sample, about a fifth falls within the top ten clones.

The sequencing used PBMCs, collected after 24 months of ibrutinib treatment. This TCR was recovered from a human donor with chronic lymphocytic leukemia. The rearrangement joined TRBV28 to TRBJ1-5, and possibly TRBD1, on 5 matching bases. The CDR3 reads CASIPGSSVNQPQHF. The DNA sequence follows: TGTGCCAGCATTCCAGGGTCGAGTGTCAATCAGCCCCAGCATTTT.